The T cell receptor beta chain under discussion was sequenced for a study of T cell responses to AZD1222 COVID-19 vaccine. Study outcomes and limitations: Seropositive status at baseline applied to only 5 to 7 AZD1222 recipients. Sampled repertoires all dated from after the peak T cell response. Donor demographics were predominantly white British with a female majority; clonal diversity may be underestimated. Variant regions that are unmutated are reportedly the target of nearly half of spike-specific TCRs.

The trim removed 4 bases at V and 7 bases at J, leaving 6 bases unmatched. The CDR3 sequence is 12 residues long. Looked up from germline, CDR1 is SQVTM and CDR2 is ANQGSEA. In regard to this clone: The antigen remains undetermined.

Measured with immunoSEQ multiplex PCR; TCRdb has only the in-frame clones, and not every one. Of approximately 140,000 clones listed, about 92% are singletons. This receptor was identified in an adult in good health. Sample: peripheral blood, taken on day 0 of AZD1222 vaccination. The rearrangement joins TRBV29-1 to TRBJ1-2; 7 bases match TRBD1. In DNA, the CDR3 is TGCAGCGTTGTCACAGGGGACTCTGGCTACACCTTC. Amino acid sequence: CSVVTGDSGYTF.